This T cell receptor (beta chain) was recovered during a study of beta chain features in type 1 diabetes. The CDR3 is 13 amino acids. V was clipped by 2 bases and J by 7 bases, with 9 bases between them. The germline V gene encodes CDR1 PRHDT and CDR2 FYEKMQ (reference sequence). This clone was counted between two and nine times. Of the isolated RNA, all was reverse transcribed, and so the sequenced material was expressed TCRB transcripts. Profiled with immunoSEQ multiplex PCR; TCRdb holds only in-frame clones, not every one. The data show some 330,000 clones, roughly 9.6% seen once. This sequence originates from a woman aged 30 to 39 in good health. The source material was naive CD4+ T cells from blood. The chain recombines TRBV13 with TRBJ1-5, with a weak D call TRBD1 (5 bases). CDR3 DNA: TGTGCCAGCAGCTTACAGGGTGAACAGCCCCAGCATTTT. It specifies CASSLQGEQPQHF.